The rows below give T cell receptor beta chains drawn from one sample of a study of control samples from healthy donors and cancer patients. Only in-frame clones appear in the TCRdb table, and some are missing; sequencing was by immunoSEQ multiplex PCR. The table includes 350,000 to 450,000 clones, about 93% detected once. Input material: PBMCs. Receptors originate from a man aged 40-50 years with head and neck cancer. The conserved cysteine and the conserved F or W are not part of the CDR3 here.

v_gene: TRBV9; j_gene: TRBJ1-2; CDR3aa: ASSSADRGGYT
v_gene: TRBV6-5; j_gene: TRBJ1-2; CDR3aa: ASNPGGRPWDGYT
v_gene: TRBV4-2; j_gene: TRBJ2-3; CDR3aa: ASSQGRWTSGGLDTQY
v_gene: TRBV5-4; j_gene: TRBJ2-1; CDR3aa: ASSGTSASSYNEQF
v_gene: TRBV2; j_gene: TRBJ2-2; CDR3aa: ASMRGQGPNTGELF
v_gene: TRBV10-1; j_gene: TRBJ2-3; CDR3aa: ASSGLAPDTQY
v_gene: TRBV9; j_gene: TRBJ2-3; CDR3aa: ASSVVVTDTQY
v_gene: TRBV10-3; j_gene: TRBJ1-1; CDR3aa: AISQPSGNTEAF
v_gene: TRBV7-9; j_gene: TRBJ1-1; CDR3aa: ASSLGAGAGTEAF
v_gene: TRBV27; j_gene: TRBJ2-1; CDR3aa: ASSFTGLVNEQF
v_gene: TRBV30; j_gene: TRBJ1-2; CDR3aa: AWRREGANGYT
v_gene: TRBV29-1; j_gene: TRBJ2-3; CDR3aa: SASRAGSTDTQY
v_gene: TRBV5-1; j_gene: TRBJ1-5; CDR3aa: ASSLDSGNQPQH
v_gene: TRBV27; j_gene: TRBJ2-1; CDR3aa: ASTQTGEQF
v_gene: TRBV6-4; j_gene: TRBJ2-7; CDR3aa: ASSDGTGDYEQY
v_gene: TRBV3-1/TRBV3-2; j_gene: TRBJ2-3; CDR3aa: ASSRTSWTDTQY
v_gene: TRBV20-1; j_gene: TRBJ2-3; CDR3aa: SAGGVGTQY
v_gene: TRBV10-2; j_gene: TRBJ1-4; CDR3aa: ASSVKWANEKLF
v_gene: TRBV5-4; j_gene: TRBJ1-2; CDR3aa: AAEIGPNYGYT
v_gene: TRBV27; j_gene: TRBJ1-1; CDR3aa: ASRSNLNTEAF
v_gene: TRBV4-2; j_gene: TRBJ2-1; CDR3aa: ASSRGTGTNEQF
v_gene: TRBV5-1; j_gene: TRBJ1-1; CDR3aa: ASSLEGDGYTEAF
v_gene: TRBV19; j_gene: TRBJ2-7; CDR3aa: ASSIDSGTVSYEQY
v_gene: TRBV7-6; j_gene: TRBJ2-7; CDR3aa: ASSLDGAEQY
v_gene: TRBV28; j_gene: TRBJ1-6; CDR3aa: ASSLTRTNSPLH
v_gene: TRBV19; j_gene: TRBJ1-1; CDR3aa: ASSRPRGKGTEAF
v_gene: TRBV28; j_gene: TRBJ1-1; CDR3aa: ASVGQVGVNTEAF
v_gene: TRBV7-6; j_gene: TRBJ2-1; CDR3aa: ASSFFWNEQF
v_gene: TRBV7-9; j_gene: TRBJ1-2; CDR3aa: ASSLGGRDYGYT
v_gene: TRBV11-2; j_gene: TRBJ2-5; CDR3aa: ASSLVSPLVRETQY
v_gene: TRBV7-9; j_gene: TRBJ2-7; CDR3aa: ASSPRTGSYEQY
v_gene: TRBV30; j_gene: TRBJ2-1; CDR3aa: AWGRLNEQF
v_gene: TRBV16; j_gene: TRBJ1-5; CDR3aa: ASSQSRGGNQPQH
v_gene: TRBV12-3/TRBV12-4; j_gene: TRBJ2-1; CDR3aa: ASSEAYNEQF
v_gene: TRBV20-1; j_gene: TRBJ2-7; CDR3aa: SARGAYEQY
v_gene: TRBV7-9; j_gene: TRBJ2-3; CDR3aa: ASSLAAGTGRDTQY
v_gene: TRBV27; j_gene: TRBJ2-7; CDR3aa: ASKPTTGSPRAYEQY
v_gene: TRBV10-3; j_gene: TRBJ1-3; CDR3aa: ATRDSTGNTIY